This T cell receptor beta chain was recorded in a study of blood T cell repertoires in COVID-19. Looking at the study overall: PBMCs, B-cell-depleted T cells, or T cells provided the cDNA or gDNA that made up the material.

The CDR3 loop spans 16 amino acids. Trimming at V came to 3 bases and at J to 3 bases, leaving 10 bases not matched to a gene. The V gene's germline CDR1 is LGHDT and CDR2 YNNKEL (reference sequence). TCRdb's copy holds only in-frame clones and misses some; the assay was immunoSEQ multiplex PCR. The table has some 48,000 clones, around 85% seen once. V is TRBV3-1 (or the pseudogene TRBV3-2) and J is TRBJ1-1; 7 nucleotides agree with TRBD1. The specimen was peripheral blood. The sequence was obtained from a woman aged 80 or older with acute or convalescent COVID-19. The CDR3 nucleotides are TGTGCCAGCAGCCAGAAGGGGCAGGGACAGTACACTGAAGCTTTCTTT. Its protein is CASSQKGQGQYTEAFF.